The 20 T cell receptor beta chains below all came from one sample that was sequenced in a study of human T cells and chemical hapten exposure. TCRdb reprocessed the RACE reads via MiXCR and lists one record per CDR3 protein. The data show more than 85,000 distinct CDR3 sequences, less than 10% seen once. Time point given: patch test 2, 6 weeks after DPC sensitization. Treatment reported: therapeutic diphenylcyclopropenone sensitization with weekly scalp DPC. Source: whole blood, taken in connection with sensitization to the hapten diphenylcyclopropenone (DPC). The receptor source for this set is a middle-aged woman with alopecia areata. Some clones in this sample may be carry-over from other donors' samples.

The V gene is TRBV7-6, the J gene TRBJ2-5; TRBD1 is a possible D gene (5 bases). The V gene lost 2 bases and the J gene lost 5 bases, with 9 bases spanning the gap. The CDR3 spans 13 residues. CDR1 is SGHVS, CDR2 FNYEAQ, per germline. CDR3 DNA: TGTGCCAGCAGCTTATCAGGGTTTGAGACCCAGTACTTC. Amino acids: CASSLSGFETQYF.

This clonotype was seen ten or more times. The chain recombines TRBV6-1 with TRBJ2-7; a weak D match, TRBD1 (5 bases). Germline CDR1 is MNHNS and CDR2 is SASEGT. Trimming pared 3 bases from V and 2 bases from J, leaving 14 bases between. This CDR3 is built from 15 residues. The CDR3 reads CASSDPGQVTYEQYF. The CDR3 nucleotides read TGTGCCAGCAGTGACCCAGGGCAGGTAACCTACGAGCAGTACTTC.

J is TRBJ2-7 and V is TRBV12-3 or TRBV12-4, with 8 bases matching TRBD2. The CDR3 runs to 16 residues. V dropped 1 base and J dropped 6; count of bases not matched to a gene: 11. CDR3 sequence reads: CASSLGSGGIGFEQYF. The CDR3 DNA is TGTGCCAGCAGTTTAGGTTCGGGGGGGATCGGGTTCGAGCAGTACTTC.

The table lists this clonotype with a few counts. This chain uses TRBV4-3 with TRBJ1-2; D is ambiguous. The V end lost 4 bases, the J end lost 4 bases, and 13 bases lay between the germline ends. The CDR3 spans 14 residues. The germline gives CDR1 LGHNA, CDR2 YSLEER. CDR3 amino acids: CASSPSPYGYGYTF. The CDR3 DNA reads TGCGCCAGCAGCCCAAGTCCGTATGGCTATGGCTACACCTTC.

This clonotype was counted only a few times. This chain joins TRBV6-5 and TRBJ1-5; D call uncertain. V was clipped by 6 bases and J by 3 bases, with 15 bases between them. The CDR3 loop spans 15 amino acids. Germline V gene lookup returns CDR1 MNHEY and CDR2 SVGAGI. CDR3 region: CASRPQGGSNQPQHF. The CDR3 bases are TGTGCCAGCAGACCCCAAGGAGGGTCCAATCAGCCCCAGCATTTT.

Points on this clonotype: This may come from a read error, since a much larger clone is one base off. This chain links TRBV10-3 with TRBJ2-7; TRBD1 might be the D (5 bases). The CDR3 has 12 residues. Germline V gene sequence: CDR1 ENHRY, CDR2 SYGVKD. The DNA for the CDR3 is TGTGTCATCAGTCAAGACAGCTACGAGCAGTACTTC. Translating it yields CVISQDSYEQYF.

J is TRBJ1-5 and V is TRBV7-2; D is undetermined. The V end lost 3 bases, the J end lost 6 bases, and 18 bases lay between the germline ends. Germline V CDR1 and CDR2: SGHTA, FQGNSA. The CDR3 sequence is 16 residues long. CDR3 coding DNA: TGTGCCAGCAGCTTCCGGGTGAGCCCACGGGCTCAGCCCCAGCATTTT. Protein: CASSFRVSPRAQPQHF.

The gene calls are TRBV27 and TRBJ2-3; D is possibly TRBD2 (7 bases). The CDR3 contains 15 residues. Trimming took 11 bases from V and 1 from J, leaving 19 bases between them. Germline lookup yields CDR1 MNHEY and CDR2 SMNVEV (reference sequence). Here the CDR3 reads CACAGGGRGTDTQYF. The CDR3 DNA follows: TGTGCCTGCGCGGGCGGGGGCCGAGGCACAGATACGCAGTATTTT.

In its sample, this clonotype was seen many times. V usage is TRBV18 and J usage is TRBJ1-2, with unresolved D. Per germline, CDR1 KGHSH and CDR2 LQKENI. Trimming left V 1 base short and J 4 bases short, with 13 bases between. CDR3 size: 15 residues. CDR3 sequence reads: CASSPQGGPGYGYTF. CDR3 nucleotide sequence: TGTGCCAGCTCACCACAGGGTGGGCCTGGCTATGGCTACACCTTC.

In this sample, this clonotype turned up many times. This chain joins TRBV29-1 and TRBJ2-4; D call uncertain. The CDR3 consists of 10 residues. Germline V gives CDR1 SQVTM, CDR2 ANQGSEA. V lost 4 bases to trimming and J lost 3 bases, with 1 base between them. CDR3 region: CSVVKNIQYF. The CDR3 DNA reads TGCAGCGTTGTCAAAAACATTCAGTACTTC.

A few counts support this clonotype. Relative to the germline gene, one junction end is altered; a read error may explain this. The V and J genes are TRBV18 and TRBJ1-2; TRBD1 matches at 7 bases. The CDR3 totals 17 residues. Germline V gene lookup returns CDR1 KGHSH and CDR2 LQKENI. This CDR3 reads CVSSPAMATGSDYGYTF. CDR3 nucleotide sequence: TGTGTCAGCTCGCCTGCCATGGCGACAGGGAGTGACTATGGCTACACCTTC.

The chain combines TRBV19 with TRBJ2-1; 7 bases match TRBD2. Germline CDR1 is LNHDA and CDR2 is SQIVND (reference sequence). There are 15 residues in the CDR3. V trimming: 5 bases; J trimming: 2 bases; junction bases outside the gene matches: 6. CDR3 region: CASSWGGRTYNEQFF. The DNA of the CDR3 is TGTGCCAGTAGTTGGGGAGGGAGGACCTACAATGAGCAGTTCTTC.

This clonotype was seen repeatedly, ten times or more. This chain joins TRBV21-1 and TRBJ2-2; the table gives TRBD1 as D, unverified against the DNA. TRBV21-1 has pseudogene status. CDR3 length equals 20 residues. The CDR3 sequence is CASSKGDRDRVGVTTGELFF. The DNA of the CDR3 is TGTGCCAGCAGCAAAGGGGACCGGGACAGGGTCGGGGTAACCACCGGGGAGCTGTTTTTT.

V gene TRBV12-5 combines with J gene TRBJ2-1; D tentatively fits TRBD1 or TRBD2 (5 bases each). Germline CDR1 and CDR2: LGHNT and FRNRAP. CDR3 length equals 11 residues. Trimming removed 6 bases at V and 8 bases at J, with 8 bases between. In nucleotides, the CDR3 is TGTGCTAGTGGCGGGGACCATGAGCAGTTCTTC. Translating gives CASGGDHEQFF. Complete variable domain (other parts from reference TRBV12-5 and TRBJ2-1): DARVTQTPRHKVTEMGQEVTMRCQPILGHNTVFWYRQTMMQGLELLAYFRNRAPLDDSGMPKDRFSAEMPDATLATLKIQPSEPRDSAVYFCASGGDHEQFFGPGTRLTVL.

This clonotype was observed at least ten times. The chain uses TRBV10-2 and TRBJ1-1; no reliable D call. Trimming left V 7 bases short and J 5 bases short, with 11 bases between. The CDR3 extends over 12 amino acids. Germline CDR1 is WSHSY and CDR2 is SAAADI. As DNA, the CDR3 is TGCGCCAGCATGAAGGGTGGGACTGAAGCTTTCTTT. This encodes CASMKGGTEAFF.

This chain connects TRBV4-2 to TRBJ1-1; D is ambiguous. Trimming shortened V by 0 bases and J by 0 bases, and 11 bases separated the two germline ends. Germline CDR1 is LGHNA and CDR2 is YNFKEQ. The CDR3 covers 16 residues. CDR3 DNA sequence: TGTGCCAGCAGCCAAGATATGAACGACATGAACACTGAAGCTTTCTTT. This translates into CASSQDMNDMNTEAFF.

The rearrangement uses TRBV6-5 and TRBJ2-2; TRBD1 matches at 10 bases. Germline lookup yields CDR1 MNHEY and CDR2 SVGAGI. The CDR3 is 16 amino acids. V shed 2 bases and J 0 bases; nucleotides not matched to a gene: 0. Written as DNA, the CDR3 is TGTGCCAGCAGTTACGGACAGGGGGCGAACACCGGGGAGCTGTTTTTT. This translates into CASSYGQGANTGELFF.

The chain is built from TRBV7-2 and TRBJ1-1; D not certain. The CDR3 length is 13 residues. Germline assignment: CDR1 SGHTA and CDR2 FQGNSA. The V end lost 0 bases, the J end lost 10 bases, and 12 bases lay between the germline ends. The CDR3 bases are TGTGCCAGCAGCTTAGCGCCCTTCATGGGAGCTTTCTTT. It yields the protein CASSLAPFMGAFF. The full variable domain, its missing parts supplied by reference TRBV7-2 and TRBJ1-1, is GAGVSQSPSNKVTEKGKDVELRCDPISGHTALYWYRQSLGQGLEFLIYFQGNSAPDKSGLPSDRFSAERTGGSVSTLTIQRTQQEDSAVYLCASSLAPFMGAFFGQGTRLTVV.

This clonotype was detected many times. The chain couples TRBV5-5 to TRBJ2-4; D is perhaps TRBD2 (7 bases). The V and J ends lost 6 bases and 1 base respectively, with 17 bases between them. The CDR3 is 16 amino acids. Looked up from germline, CDR1 is SGHKS and CDR2 is YYEKEE (reference sequence). The CDR3 is CASTRRGAGAKNIQYF. CDR3 nucleotides: TGTGCCAGCACCCGTCGGGGGGCTGGGGCCAAAAACATTCAGTACTTC.

The table lists this clonotype with a few counts. This CDR3 reads CAWSSQGPETQYF. The CDR3 nucleotides read TGTGCCTGGAGTTCGCAAGGCCCCGAGACCCAGTACTTC. The chain couples TRBV30 to TRBJ2-5; D unclear. Germline-derived CDR1 and CDR2 are GTSNPN and SVGIG (reference sequence). The CDR3 is 13 amino acids. V was shortened by 2 bases and J by 5 bases, with 12 bases between the two germline ends.